This paragraph covers one T cell receptor (beta chain) sequence. Its antigen specificity is not known. Per-base quality was not reported, and no clone a single base away is much larger than it. The sample originates from a study of metastatic and nonmetastatic thyroid tumors (dated by TCRdb to about 2020). Concerning the study at large: Repertoires were compared across peripheral blood and tumor or nodule tissue samples from malignant and benign thyroid patients. What the work shows at the level of the full study, not this receptor alone: TCR beta diversity was reported as significantly higher in malignant tumors than in benign nodules, in both blood and tumor samples.

There are 13 amino acids in the CDR3, from cysteine to phenylalanine inclusive. Only the CDR3 DNA is retained, 39 bases long and in frame from the first base. V is reduced by 5 bases and J by 3 bases, leaving a spacing of 11 bases between them. CDR1 and CDR2 were assigned from the germline V gene (reference sequence) as SGHAT and FQDESV. The protocol used for the library was PCR. Sequencer: Illumina HiSeq 4000. The TCR beta-chain CDR3 region of each patient was profiled by high-throughput sequencing. The source study handled its data this way. A classifier to discriminate distant-metastatic papillary thyroid cancer patients was built from CDR3 differences across clinicopathological groups. The Shannon index was used to measure repertoire diversity, and the Morisita-Horn index was used to measure how similar tumor and blood repertoires were. TCRdb reprocessing: public reads trimmed at Q25 with fastp, clones called with MiXCR, in-frame beta chains kept. The V and J calls follow TCRdb's processing rather than the paper's. The sample table holds about 26,000 clones, of which around 24% were seen once. Clones ranked in the top ten supply around 6% of the sample.

Before undergoing thyroid surgery, none of the patients had been given any kind of treatment. The study retrospectively analysed patient clinical samples collected from about 2012 to 2018 using T-cell receptor beta sequencing. Sequenced material: blood. The chain is encoded by TRBV11-1 joined to TRBJ2-7, with a tentative D call of TRBD1 or TRBD2, each matching 5 bases. The receptor was derived from a female donor with papillary thyroid cancer or a benign thyroid nodule (not recorded which). Some clones in this sample may be carry-over from other donors' samples. The sequence in DNA is TGTGCCAGCAGCCTCACGAGGGGCTACGAGCAGTACTTC. Its protein reads: CASSLTRGYEQYF.